This record looks at one T cell receptor (beta chain) sequence and its context. This CDR3 is 14 amino acids long. V dropped 8 bases and J dropped 4; count of bases not matched to a gene: 10. Germline loops: CDR1 MNHNS, CDR2 SASEGT. PCR was performed using 60 Vbeta and 13 Jbeta primers. Using immunoSEQ multiplex PCR, the repertoire was profiled, and TCRdb retains in-frame clones only, with some absent. Among about 150,000 clones listed, approximately 80% were seen once. This record comes from a study of cytomegalovirus exposure and HLA in healthy donors. The source is a man aged 25-40 years in good health and CMV-seropositive. V gene TRBV6-1 combines with J gene TRBJ2-7; the match to TRBD1 covers 8 bases. Sequencing was performed on PBMCs. The CDR3 nucleotides are TGTGCCAGCGGGGGACAGGTACTTAGGTACGAGCAGTACTTC. This gives the protein CASGGQVLRYEQYF.